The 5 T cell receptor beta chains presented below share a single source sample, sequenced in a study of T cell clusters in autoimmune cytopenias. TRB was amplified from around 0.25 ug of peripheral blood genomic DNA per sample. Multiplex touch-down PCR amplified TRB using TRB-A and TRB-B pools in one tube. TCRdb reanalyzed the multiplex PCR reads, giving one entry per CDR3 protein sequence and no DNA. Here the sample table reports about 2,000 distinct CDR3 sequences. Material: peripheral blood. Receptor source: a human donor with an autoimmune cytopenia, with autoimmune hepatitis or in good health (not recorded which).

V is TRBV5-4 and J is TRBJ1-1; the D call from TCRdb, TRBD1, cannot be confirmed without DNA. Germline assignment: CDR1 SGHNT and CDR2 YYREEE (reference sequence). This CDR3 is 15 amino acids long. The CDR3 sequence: CASSLYRGRLTEAFF.

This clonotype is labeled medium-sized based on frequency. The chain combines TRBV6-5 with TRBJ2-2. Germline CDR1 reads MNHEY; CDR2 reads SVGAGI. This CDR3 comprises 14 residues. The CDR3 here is CASSYSRTAGELFF.

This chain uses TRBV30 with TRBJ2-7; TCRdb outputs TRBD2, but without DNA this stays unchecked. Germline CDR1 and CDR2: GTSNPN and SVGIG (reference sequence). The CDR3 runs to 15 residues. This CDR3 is CAWANAREFGYEQYF.

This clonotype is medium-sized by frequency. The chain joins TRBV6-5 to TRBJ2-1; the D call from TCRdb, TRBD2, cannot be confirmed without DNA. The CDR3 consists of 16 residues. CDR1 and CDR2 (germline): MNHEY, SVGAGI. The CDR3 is CASSRSLADTYNEQFF.

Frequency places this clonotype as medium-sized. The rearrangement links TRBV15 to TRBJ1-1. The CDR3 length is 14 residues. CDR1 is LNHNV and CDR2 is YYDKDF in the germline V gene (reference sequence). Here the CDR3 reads CATSREDRYTEAFF. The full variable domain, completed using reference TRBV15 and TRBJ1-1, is DAMVIQNPRYQVTQFGKPVTLSCSQTLNHNVMYWYQQKSSQAPKLLFHYYDKDFNNEADTPDNFQSRRPNTSFCFLDIRSPGLGDTAMYLCATSREDRYTEAFFGQGTRLTVV.